This T cell receptor (beta chain) came from a study of vaccination and CD4 T cells after COVID-19. Study as a whole: It was a median 101 days after diagnosis, with a range of 35 to 161, that post-COVID samples were drawn.

As for treatment: roughly nine-day PBMC culture with coronavirus spike peptide pools or control peptides (ViraFEST assay). An unexposed donor provided the CD4+ T cells, which were collected before the COVID-19 pandemic (2011-2018). Comment on this clonotype: Its antigen remains unidentified.

Sequenced with the Oncomine TCR Beta short-read assay was DNA taken from cultured CD4+ T cells. From cultured CD4+ T cells, genomic DNA was extracted. One entry per CDR3 protein results from TCRdb running MiXCR on the PCR reads. The table includes thousands of distinct CDR3 sequences, 45% to 55% detected once. This CDR3 region has 15 residues. Germline V lookup: CDR1 DFQATT, CDR2 SNEGSKA (reference sequence). V shed 0 bases and J 4 bases; nucleotides not matched to a gene: 4. This receptor was taken from a human donor in good health. The specimen sequenced was CD4+ T cells from blood, cultured in vitro. The V and J genes are TRBV20-1 and TRBJ2-1; 9 bases match TRBD2. The CDR3 DNA is TGCAGTGCTAGAGAGTTTAGCGGGGGTTACAATGAGCAGTTCTTC. Amino acid sequence: CSAREFSGGYNEQFF.